The 24 T cell receptor beta chains below come from one sample, sequenced in a study of T cells in Graves' hyperthyroidism and ophthalmopathy. What was amplified from RNA transcripts were TCR beta CDR3 regions. TCR CDR3 regions were first amplified by RT-PCR with HTBI primers. TCRdb passed the multiplex PCR reads through MiXCR, listing each CDR3 protein once. The sample has about 200,000 distinct CDR3 sequences, around 17% seen once. Sequencing used blood. The source is a man in his forties or fifties with Graves' hyperthyroidism.

This clonotype was counted only a few times. The chain carries TRBV28 and TRBJ1-1; D gene ambiguous. V was pared by 8 bases and J by 6 bases, with 10 bases between. The CDR3 is 11 amino acids. Germline V gene lookup returns CDR1 MDHEN and CDR2 SYDVKM. In nucleotides, the CDR3 is TGTGCCAGCGGTGGGATCTCTGAAGCTTTCTTT. This gives the protein CASGGISEAFF.

The sample holds one count of this clonotype. The chain links TRBV19 to TRBJ2-1, with D possibly TRBD1 on 6 matching bases. V was clipped by 4 bases and J by 8 bases, with 9 bases between them. This CDR3 region has 12 residues. In germline, CDR1 is LNHDA, CDR2 SQIVND (reference sequence). CDR3 DNA: TGTGCCAGTAGTAGCTCAGGGGATGAGCAGTTCTTC. This gives the protein CASSSSGDEQFF.

This clonotype was seen at least ten times. The chain has TRBV11-2 and TRBJ2-7; D unclear. The CDR3 runs to 14 residues. Trimming removed 4 bases at V and 1 base at J, with 11 bases between. Germline values: CDR1 SGHAT, CDR2 FQNNGV. Written as DNA, the CDR3 is TGTGCCAGCAGCTCCCGACTGACGTCCTACGAGCAGTACTTC. Translation: CASSSRLTSYEQYF.

This clonotype was detected many times. The rearrangement uses TRBV5-1 and TRBJ2-7; D is unresolved. The CDR3 runs 15 residues. The V and J ends lost 0 bases and 1 base respectively, with 11 bases between them. Germline CDR1 reads SGHRS; CDR2 reads YFSETQ. As DNA, the CDR3 is TGCGCCAGCAGCTTGGCCGGTGGCAGTTCCTACGAGCAGTACTTC. Encoded protein: CASSLAGGSSYEQYF. The full variable domain, completed using reference TRBV5-1 and TRBJ2-7, is KAGVTQTPRYLIKTRGQQVTLSCSPISGHRSVSWYQQTPGQGLQFLFEYFSETQRNKGNFPGRFSGRQFSNSRSEMNVSTLELGDSALYLCASSLAGGSSYEQYFGPGTRLTVT.

This clonotype was counted a few times. This rearrangement joins TRBV5-8 to TRBJ1-2, with 7 bases matching TRBD1. With 0 bases clipped from V and 0 bases from J, the junction kept 2 bases outside the gene matches. The CDR3 length is 15 residues. CDR1 is SGHTS and CDR2 is YDEGEE in the germline V gene. Here the CDR3 DNA reads TGTGCCAGCAGCTTGGCAGGACAGGCTAACTATGGCTACACCTTC. As protein: CASSLAGQANYGYTF.

This clonotype was seen more than once but under ten times. The gene calls are TRBV10-3 and TRBJ1-2; tentative D call: TRBD1 (5 bases). V lost 0 bases and J lost 4, with 15 bases in between. Germline V gene data show CDR1 as ENHRY and CDR2 as SYGVKD. The CDR3 loop spans 16 amino acids. In DNA form, the CDR3 reads TGTGCCATCAGTGAGTCGCGGGGGATTACGATCTATGGCTACACCTTC. Amino acids: CAISESRGITIYGYTF.

This clonotype was seen ten or more times. J is TRBJ1-4 and V is TRBV20-1; D not resolved. V was pared by 6 bases and J by 0 bases, with 14 bases between. The germline gives CDR1 DFQATT, CDR2 SNEGSKA (reference sequence). CDR3 size: 15 residues. CDR3: CSALTPAATNEKLFF. CDR3 sequence (DNA): TGCAGTGCCCTGACCCCGGCTGCAACTAATGAAAAACTGTTTTTT.

Ten or more counts support this clonotype. This chain joins TRBV3-1 and TRBJ2-1; 7 bases are shared with TRBD2. With V trimmed by 4 bases and J by 4 bases, 10 bases remained unmatched. The CDR3 has 16 residues. Germline values: CDR1 LGHDT, CDR2 YNNKEL (reference sequence). CDR3 in amino acids: CASSPDLTGGYNEQFF. In DNA form, the CDR3 reads TGTGCCAGCAGCCCAGATCTTACGGGGGGATACAATGAGCAGTTCTTC.

This clonotype appeared many times. CDR3 in DNA: TGTGCCAGCAGTTCGGGGGGCCCTTACAATGAGCAGTTCTTC. Translated, it gives CASSSGGPYNEQFF. This chain joins TRBV27 and TRBJ2-1; a possible D gene is TRBD2 (7 bases). The V end lost 4 bases, the J end lost 4 bases, and 11 bases lay between the germline ends. CDR3 length: 14 residues. Germline values: CDR1 MNHEY, CDR2 SMNVEV (reference sequence).

This clonotype was found many times. The chain joins TRBV28 to TRBJ1-2; 8 bases match TRBD1. There are 17 residues in the CDR3. V lost 5 bases to trimming and J lost 4 bases; unmatched junction nucleotides: 15. Germline V gene data show CDR1 as MDHEN and CDR2 as SYDVKM. The chain's CDR3 is CASSPNTRTGYFYGYTF. The CDR3 DNA is TGTGCCAGCAGTCCAAATACAAGGACAGGGTATTTCTATGGCTACACCTTC.

This clonotype was recorded many times. The gene calls are TRBV7-9 and TRBJ2-3; TRBD1 is a possible D gene (6 bases). With 5 bases removed from V and 6 bases from J, the gap between germline ends came to 12 bases. The CDR3 contains 13 residues. Germline lookup yields CDR1 SEHNR and CDR2 FQNEAQ (reference sequence). The CDR3 here is CASSLGARDTQYF. The DNA for the CDR3 is TGTGCCAGCAGCCTGGGGGCTAGGGATACGCAGTATTTT.

The rearrangement joins TRBV7-2 to TRBJ2-5; D is perhaps TRBD2 (7 bases). The CDR3 is made up of 16 amino acids. CDR1 is SGHTA, CDR2 FQGNSA, per germline. The V gene lost 5 bases and the J gene lost 5 bases, with 21 bases spanning the gap. The CDR3 region has the DNA TGTGCCAGCAGCCAGGGTGGCGGGGGCCGAGGGGAGACCCAGTACTTC. Translating it yields CASSQGGGGRGETQYF.

The chain couples TRBV6-5 to TRBJ2-5; the match to TRBD1 covers 7 bases. Germline assignment: CDR1 MNHEY and CDR2 SVGAGI. This CDR3 is 14 amino acids long. Trimming removed 4 bases from V and 0 bases from J; junction bases left unmatched: 2. CDR3 bases: TGTGCCAGCAGTTTAGACAGGGACCAAGAGACCCAGTACTTC. Its protein is CASSLDRDQETQYF.

This clonotype was seen many times. This chain uses TRBV5-1 with TRBJ2-3; 13 nucleotides match TRBD2. J lost 4 bases, V lost 3 bases, and 5 bases had no gene match. This CDR3 region has 16 residues. Germline V lookup: CDR1 SGHRS, CDR2 YFSETQ. CDR3 coding DNA: TGCGCCAGCAGCTCGGGACTAGCGGGGAGATCAGATACGCAGTATTTT. Translation gives CASSSGLAGRSDTQYF. Full variable domain (missing parts from reference TRBV5-1 and TRBJ2-3): KAGVTQTPRYLIKTRGQQVTLSCSPISGHRSVSWYQQTPGQGLQFLFEYFSETQRNKGNFPGRFSGRQFSNSRSEMNVSTLELGDSALYLCASSSGLAGRSDTQYFGPGTRLTVL.

V and J are TRBV20-1 and TRBJ1-5, with 7 bases lining up with TRBD1. The CDR3 runs to 13 residues. The V and J ends lost 4 bases and 4 bases, in that order; junction bases with no gene match: 4. Looked up from germline, CDR1 is DFQATT and CDR2 is SNEGSKA (reference sequence). In DNA form, the CDR3 reads TGCAGTGCTATCACAGGGGTGAATCAGCCCCAGCATTTT. Its translation is CSAITGVNQPQHF.

This clonotype turned up a few times. The V gene is TRBV2, the J gene TRBJ1-1, with no clear D. The CDR3 length is 13 residues. Trimming cost V 7 bases and J 3 bases, with 12 bases left between them. CDR1 is SNHLY and CDR2 is FYNNEI in the germline V gene. In DNA, the CDR3 is TGTGCCAGCACCACTGGGGTACACACTGAAGCTTTCTTT. As protein: CASTTGVHTEAFF.

The table lists this clonotype with many counts. V is TRBV11-2 and J is TRBJ2-7, with 9 nucleotides matching TRBD2. The junction had 8 bases not matched to a gene; V was cut back by 2 bases and J by 3 bases. Germline-derived CDR1 and CDR2 are SGHAT and FQNNGV. This CDR3 is 16 amino acids long. The CDR3 loop reads CASSLRASGAYYEQYF. DNA for the CDR3: TGTGCCAGCAGCTTACGGGCTAGCGGGGCCTACTACGAGCAGTACTTC.

The chain recombines TRBV19 with TRBJ1-2, with D possibly being TRBD1 (6 bases). The CDR3 contains 14 residues. Trimming shortened V by 6 bases and J by 0 bases, and 11 bases separated the two germline ends. Germline CDR1 LNHDA, CDR2 SQIVND (reference sequence). CDR3 DNA sequence: TGTGCCAGTAGCCGGACAGTCTCTAACTATGGCTACACCTTC. The encoded protein is CASSRTVSNYGYTF.

V and J are TRBV5-4 and TRBJ2-7; 7 nucleotides agree with TRBD1. The length of the CDR3 is 13 residues. Germline V gene lookup returns CDR1 SGHNT and CDR2 YYREEE (reference sequence). V lost 4 bases, J lost 1 base, and 2 bases stayed unmatched. CDR3 protein: CASSKTGSYEQYF. The CDR3 nucleotides are TGTGCCAGCAGCAAGACAGGGTCCTACGAGCAGTACTTC.

The chain is built from TRBV20-1 and TRBJ2-5, with 8 positions matching TRBD1. The germline gives CDR1 DFQATT, CDR2 SNEGSKA (reference sequence). The CDR3 extends over 12 amino acids. Losses at the gene ends were 3 bases for V and 7 bases for J; bases not matched to a gene: 4. The CDR3 protein is CSARTGTGTQYF. Written as DNA, the CDR3 is TGCAGTGCTAGGACAGGGACAGGGACCCAGTACTTC.

The rearrangement joins TRBV9 to TRBJ2-3, with a tentative D call TRBD2 (6 bases). The CDR3 is made up of 15 amino acids. Germline CDR1 and CDR2: SGDLS and YYNGEE. Deletions cut 7 bases from V and 1 base from J, with 16 bases between. The CDR3 is CASSSGGIGTDTQYF. DNA of the CDR3: TGTGCCAGCTCTTCCGGGGGAATCGGCACAGATACGCAGTATTTT.

At least ten counts were recorded for this clonotype. The chain has TRBV28 and TRBJ2-7; TRBD2 aligns across 7 bases. CDR1 is MDHEN and CDR2 is SYDVKM in the germline V gene. This CDR3 has 16 amino acids. The junction had 8 bases not matched to a gene; V was cut back by 3 bases and J by 0 bases. The CDR3 coding sequence is TGTGCCAGCAGTTTTGCCCCGATAGCGGGCTCCTACGAGCAGTACTTC. Translation: CASSFAPIAGSYEQYF.

This clonotype was found many times. The genes are TRBV2 and TRBJ1-2; D is perhaps TRBD1 (6 bases). This CDR3 is 13 amino acids long. Trimming took 9 bases from V and 7 from J, leaving 18 bases between them. Germline CDR1 SNHLY, CDR2 FYNNEI. CDR3 region: CASSEGRGGGYTF. DNA of the CDR3: TGTGCCAGTTCAGAGGGCAGGGGAGGTGGCTACACCTTC.

The chain joins TRBV4-2 to TRBJ2-1; TRBD2 matches 11 bases. V lost 2 bases and J lost 5; bases outside the gene matches: 11. Germline CDR1 and CDR2: LGHNA and YNFKEQ. This CDR3 contains 18 residues. The CDR3 DNA follows: TGTGCCAGCAGCCAAAATATCAGACTAGCGGGAATTAACAATGAGCAGTTCTTC. Residues: CASSQNIRLAGINNEQFF.